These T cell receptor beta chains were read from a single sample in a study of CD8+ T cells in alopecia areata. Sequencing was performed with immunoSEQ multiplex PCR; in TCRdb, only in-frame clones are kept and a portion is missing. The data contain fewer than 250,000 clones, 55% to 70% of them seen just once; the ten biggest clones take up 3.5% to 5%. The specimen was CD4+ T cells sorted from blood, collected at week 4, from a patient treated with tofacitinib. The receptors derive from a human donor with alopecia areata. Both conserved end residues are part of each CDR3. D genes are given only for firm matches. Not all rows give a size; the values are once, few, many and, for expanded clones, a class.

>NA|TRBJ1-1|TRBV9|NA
CASSGSEGEAFF
TGTGCCAGCAGCGGGTCCGAGGGTGAAGCTTTCTTT
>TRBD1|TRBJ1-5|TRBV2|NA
CASRGGNSNQPQHF
TGTGCCAGTCGAGGGGGCAATAGCAATCAGCCCCAGCATTTT
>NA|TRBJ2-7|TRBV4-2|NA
CASSQDPYEQYF
TGTGCCAGCAGCCAAGATCCCTACGAGCAGTACTTC
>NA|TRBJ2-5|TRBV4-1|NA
CASSQDQTQETQYF
TGCGCCAGCAGCCAAGATCAGACCCAAGAGACCCAGTACTTC
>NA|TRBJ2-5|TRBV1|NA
CTSSQDRDRAGAQYF
TGCACCAGCAGCCAAGATAGAGACCGAGCCGGGGCCCAGTACTTC
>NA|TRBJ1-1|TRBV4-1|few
CASSPNRREGIGAFF
TGCGCCAGCAGCCCCAACCGCAGGGAAGGGATTGGCGCTTTCTTT
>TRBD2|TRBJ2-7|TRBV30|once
CAWRLRGETHEQYF
TGTGCCTGGAGGCTACGGGGGGAAACCCACGAGCAGTACTTC
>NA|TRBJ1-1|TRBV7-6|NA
CASVGLGGNTEAFF
TGTGCCAGCGTTGGGTTAGGGGGGAACACTGAAGCTTTCTTT
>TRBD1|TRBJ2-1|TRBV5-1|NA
CASSLGTGMSEQFF
TGCGCCAGCAGTTTGGGGACAGGGATGAGTGAGCAGTTCTTC
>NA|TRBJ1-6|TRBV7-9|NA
CASTRGGSSPLHF
TGTGCCAGCACTCGGGGGGGGTCCTCACCCCTCCACTTT
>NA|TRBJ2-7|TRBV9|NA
CASSVGPSPYEQYF
TGTGCCAGCAGCGTTGGACCCTCTCCTTACGAGCAGTACTTC
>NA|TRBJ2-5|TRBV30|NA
CAWGAGETQYF
TGTGCCTGGGGGGCCGGGGAGACCCAGTACTTC
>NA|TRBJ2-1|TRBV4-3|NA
CASSHNPTKNEQFF
TGCGCCAGCAGCCATAACCCGACGAAAAATGAGCAGTTCTTC
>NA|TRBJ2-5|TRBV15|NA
CATSRDYVRPETQYF
TGTGCCACCAGCAGGGACTATGTTAGGCCAGAGACCCAGTACTTC
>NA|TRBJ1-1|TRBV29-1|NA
CSTTSRGARTEAFF
TGCAGCACTACGAGTCGGGGGGCGCGTACTGAAGCTTTCTTT
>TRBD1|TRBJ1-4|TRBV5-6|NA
CASSWGTGVATNEKLFF
TGTGCCAGCAGCTGGGGGACAGGGGTTGCAACTAATGAAAAACTGTTTTTT
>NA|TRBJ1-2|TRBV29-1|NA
CSVTGFYGYTF
TGCAGCGTTACAGGATTCTATGGCTACACCTTC
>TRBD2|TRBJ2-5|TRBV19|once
CASSPTGTSGETQYF
TGTGCCAGTAGTCCAACCGGGACTAGCGGAGAGACCCAGTACTTC
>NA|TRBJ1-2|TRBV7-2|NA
CASSLSGYGYTF
TGTGCCAGCAGCTTGTCGGGTTATGGCTACACCTTC
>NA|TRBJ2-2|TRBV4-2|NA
CASSLDPGSGTGELFF
TGTGCCAGCAGCCTCGATCCAGGGAGTGGCACCGGGGAGCTGTTTTTT
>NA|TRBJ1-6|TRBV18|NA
CASSLETGRENSPLHF
TGTGCCAGCTCACTAGAGACAGGTCGGGAGAATTCACCCCTCCACTTT
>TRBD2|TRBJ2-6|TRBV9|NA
CASSVPPRTSGYSGANVLTF
TGTGCCAGCAGCGTCCCCCCCCGGACTAGCGGGTACTCTGGGGCCAACGTCCTGACTTTC
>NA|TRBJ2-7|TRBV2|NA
CASSEAGANYYEQYF
TGTGCCAGCAGTGAGGCGGGGGCCAATTACTACGAGCAGTACTTC
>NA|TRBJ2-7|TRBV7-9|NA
CASSLSQGVTYEQYF
TGTGCCAGCAGCTTATCTCAGGGAGTGACCTACGAGCAGTACTTC
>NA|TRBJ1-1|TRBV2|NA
CASSVGQGNTEAFF
TGTGCCAGCAGTGTAGGTCAGGGTAACACTGAAGCTTTCTTT
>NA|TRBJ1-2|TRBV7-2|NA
CASSFVDNYGYTF
TGTGCCAGCAGCTTTGTGGACAACTATGGCTACACCTTC
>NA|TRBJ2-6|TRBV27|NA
CASSLIAGHSGANVLTF
TGTGCCAGCAGTTTAATCGCGGGCCACTCTGGGGCCAACGTCCTGACTTTC
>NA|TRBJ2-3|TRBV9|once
CASSGQDTQYF
TGTGCCAGCAGCGGTCAGGATACGCAGTATTTT
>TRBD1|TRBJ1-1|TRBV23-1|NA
CATRGDGTGAMNTEAFF
TGCGCCACCAGGGGGGATGGGACAGGGGCCATGAACACTGAAGCTTTCTTT
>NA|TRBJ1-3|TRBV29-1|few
CSVTSGGNTIYF
TGCAGCGTGACCAGTGGAGGAAACACCATATATTTT
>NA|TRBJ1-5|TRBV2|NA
CASSDSSAGQPQHF
TGTGCCAGCTCTGACTCCTCGGCAGGTCAGCCCCAGCATTTT
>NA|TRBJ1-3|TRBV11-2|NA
CASRDDRTSGNTIYF
TGTGCCAGCAGGGATGACAGGACCTCTGGAAACACCATATATTTT
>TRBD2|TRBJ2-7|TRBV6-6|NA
CASSQTSDYEQYF
TGTGCCAGCAGCCAGACTAGCGACTACGAGCAGTACTTC
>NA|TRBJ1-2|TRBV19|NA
CASGDYGYTF
TGTGCCAGCGGGGATTATGGCTACACCTTC
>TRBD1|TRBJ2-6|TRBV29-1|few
CSVGWRDRVVAGANVLTF
TGCAGCGTTGGATGGAGGGACAGGGTGGTGGCTGGGGCCAACGTCCTGACTTTC
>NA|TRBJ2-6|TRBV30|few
CAWTPGSNVLTF
TGTGCCTGGACCCCGGGGTCCAACGTCCTGACTTTC
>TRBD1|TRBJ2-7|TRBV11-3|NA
CASSRSEGQWSSYEQYF
TGTGCCAGCAGCCGCTCAGAGGGACAGTGGAGCTCCTACGAGCAGTACTTC
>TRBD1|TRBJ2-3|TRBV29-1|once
CSVDPGGRGKPTAGADTQYF
TGCAGCGTTGATCCTGGGGGCAGGGGGAAACCAACCGCAGGGGCAGATACGCAGTATTTT
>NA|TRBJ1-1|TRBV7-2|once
CASSLARTGNEAFF
TGTGCCAGCAGCTTAGCGCGGACGGGGAATGAAGCTTTCTTT
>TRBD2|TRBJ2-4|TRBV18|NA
CASSPKSGGAHIQYF
TGTGCCAGCTCACCCAAAAGCGGGGGGGCTCACATTCAGTACTTC
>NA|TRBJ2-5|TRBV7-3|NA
CASSFSGQTQETQYF
TGTGCCAGCAGCTTCTCGGGGCAGACCCAAGAGACCCAGTACTTC
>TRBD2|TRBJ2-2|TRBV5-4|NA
CASSLSRGGTGELFF
TGTGCCAGCAGCTTGAGTCGGGGGGGAACCGGGGAGCTGTTTTTT
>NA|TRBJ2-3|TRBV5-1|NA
CASSLSTDTQYF
TGCGCCAGCAGCTTATCCACAGATACGCAGTATTTT
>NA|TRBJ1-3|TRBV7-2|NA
CASSLGGSGNTIYF
TGTGCCAGCAGCTTAGGGGGCTCTGGAAACACCATATATTTT